This T cell receptor (beta chain) was documented in a study of beta chain features in type 1 diabetes. Reverse transcribing all isolated RNA meant expressed TCRB transcripts were sequenced. Some clones are missing from TCRdb's copy, which holds only in-frame ones; the method was immunoSEQ multiplex PCR. This table holds fewer than 900,000 clones, about 17% found once. Between the trimmed V and J ends, which lost 3 bases and 0 bases, there was a span of 15 bases. CDR3 size: 16 residues. Germline-derived CDR1 and CDR2 are SGHVS and FQNEAQ. Only a few counts were recorded for this clone. The source material was naive CD4+ T cells from blood. The V and J genes are TRBV7-8 and TRBJ2-7; D perhaps matches TRBD1 (5 bases). The clonotype originates from a woman aged 18-29 years in good health. For the CDR3, the DNA is TGTGCCAGCAGCTTGGCACCCTTTGGGGCCTCCTACGAGCAGTACTTC. The encoded protein is CASSLAPFGASYEQYF.